Sequencing of this T cell receptor (beta chain) was carried out in a study of CD8+ T cells in alopecia areata. Whole-study results and caveats: Normal scalp had lower clonality than lesional scalp, with alopecia totalis/universalis lesions showing this most strongly.

Comments on this clone: Its antigen is as yet unknown.

RNA, once extracted, was reverse transcribed into cDNA for use as the sequencing template. Data came from immunoSEQ multiplex PCR; TCRdb stores just in-frame clones and leaves some out. The sample has about 120,000 clones, about 49% seen once; the top ten hold approximately 18%. CDR3 size: 11 residues. Germline V lookup: CDR1 MGHDK, CDR2 SYGVNS. V dropped 3 bases and J dropped 9 bases, with 8 bases sitting between them. Alopecia areata patients provided lesional scalp punch biopsies and peripheral blood, both collected for the study. The sequence was collected from a human donor with alopecia areata. This chain links TRBV25-1 with TRBJ1-2; D is uncertain. This material consisted of CD8+ T cells sorted from blood, taken at week 0. The DNA of the CDR3 is TGTGCCAGCAGTGACGGTGTCCGCTACACCTTC. This gives the protein CASSDGVRYTF.